This T cell receptor beta chain originates from a study of CD8 T cells in Susac syndrome. From germline, CDR1 is KGHDR and CDR2 SFDVKD. Trimming stripped 2 bases from V and 2 bases from J, with 8 bases between. The length of the CDR3 is 14 residues. With random hexamers, reverse transcription was performed on about 0.45 to 1 ug of RNA. TCRdb redid the calling of the immunoSEQ multiplex PCR reads with MiXCR, one entry per CDR3 protein. In the table there are 180,000 or so distinct CDR3 sequences, around 96% of which are singletons. This receptor was obtained from a human donor with multiple sclerosis. The chain combines TRBV24-1 with TRBJ2-5; D perhaps matches TRBD1 (5 bases). Material: CD4+ T cells from PBMCs. This CDR3 is CATSDSGPQETQYF. The CDR3 nucleotides read TGTGCCACCAGTGATTCAGGGCCTCAAGAGACCCAGTACTTC.